This T cell receptor (beta chain) originates from a study of blood T cell repertoires in COVID-19. Repertoires were generated with immunoSEQ multiplex PCR, while TCRdb's copy carries only in-frame clones and drops some. The table has roughly 70,000 clones, less than 95% seen once. The receptor's source is a man aged 50-59 years with COVID-19, enrolled during active disease. Sequenced input: peripheral blood.

The CDR3 reads CAIGTNGELFF. DNA of the CDR3: TGTGCCATCGGTACAAACGGGGAGCTGTTTTTT. V usage is TRBV10-3 and J usage is TRBJ2-2; D is unclear. CDR3 length: 11 residues. Germline loops: CDR1 ENHRY, CDR2 SYGVKD. V gave up 8 bases and J gave up 7 bases, with 8 bases separating them.